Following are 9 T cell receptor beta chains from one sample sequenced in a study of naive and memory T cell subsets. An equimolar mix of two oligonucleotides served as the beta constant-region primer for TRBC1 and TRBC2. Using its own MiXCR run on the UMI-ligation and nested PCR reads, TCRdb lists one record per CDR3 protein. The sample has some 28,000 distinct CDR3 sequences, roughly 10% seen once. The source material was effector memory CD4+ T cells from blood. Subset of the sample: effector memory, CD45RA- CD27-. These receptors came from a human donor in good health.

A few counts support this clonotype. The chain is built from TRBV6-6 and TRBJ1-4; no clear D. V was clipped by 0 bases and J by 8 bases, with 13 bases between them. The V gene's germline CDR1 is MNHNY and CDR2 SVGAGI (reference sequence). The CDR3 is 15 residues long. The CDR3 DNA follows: TGTGCCAGCAGTTACTCGGCCTCTATGGACGAAAAACTGTTTTTT. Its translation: CASSYSASMDEKLFF.

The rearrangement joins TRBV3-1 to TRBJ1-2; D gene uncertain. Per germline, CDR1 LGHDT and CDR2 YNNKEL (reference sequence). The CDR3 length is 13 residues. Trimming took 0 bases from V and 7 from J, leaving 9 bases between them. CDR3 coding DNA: TGTGCCAGCAGCCAAGATTCGGTCCGTGGCTACACCTTC. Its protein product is CASSQDSVRGYTF.

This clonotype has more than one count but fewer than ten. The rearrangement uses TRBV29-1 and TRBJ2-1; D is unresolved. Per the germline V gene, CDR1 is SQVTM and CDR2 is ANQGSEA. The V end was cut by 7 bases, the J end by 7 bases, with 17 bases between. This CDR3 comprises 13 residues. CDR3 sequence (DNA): TGCAGCGCCGGAGTGGCGTCGGCTAATGAGCAGTTCTTC. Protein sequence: CSAGVASANEQFF.

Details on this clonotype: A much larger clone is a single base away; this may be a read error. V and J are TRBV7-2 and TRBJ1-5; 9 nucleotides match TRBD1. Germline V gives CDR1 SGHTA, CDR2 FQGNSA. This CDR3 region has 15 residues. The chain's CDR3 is CASSLKGQGSQPKHF. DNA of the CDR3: TGTGCCAGCAGCTTAAAGGGACAGGGAAGTCAGCCCAAGCATTTT.

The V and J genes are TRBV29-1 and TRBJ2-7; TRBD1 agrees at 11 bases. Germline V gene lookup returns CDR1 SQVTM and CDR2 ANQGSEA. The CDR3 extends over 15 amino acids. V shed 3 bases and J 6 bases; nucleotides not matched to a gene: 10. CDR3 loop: CSVEKDRGQAGEQYF. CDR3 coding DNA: TGCAGCGTTGAGAAGGACAGGGGGCAAGCTGGCGAGCAGTACTTC.

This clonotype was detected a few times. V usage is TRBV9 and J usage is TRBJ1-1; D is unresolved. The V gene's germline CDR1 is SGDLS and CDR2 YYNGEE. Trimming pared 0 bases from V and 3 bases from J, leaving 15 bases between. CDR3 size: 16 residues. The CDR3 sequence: CASSVVPSTSDTEAFF. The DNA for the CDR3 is TGTGCCAGCAGCGTAGTCCCCTCTACATCCGACACTGAAGCTTTCTTT.

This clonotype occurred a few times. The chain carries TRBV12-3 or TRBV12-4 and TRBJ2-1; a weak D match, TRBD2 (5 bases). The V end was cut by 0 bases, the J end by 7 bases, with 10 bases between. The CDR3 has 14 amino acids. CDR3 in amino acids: CASSLASSTNEQFF. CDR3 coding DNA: TGTGCCAGCAGTTTAGCCTCTAGCACTAATGAGCAGTTCTTC.

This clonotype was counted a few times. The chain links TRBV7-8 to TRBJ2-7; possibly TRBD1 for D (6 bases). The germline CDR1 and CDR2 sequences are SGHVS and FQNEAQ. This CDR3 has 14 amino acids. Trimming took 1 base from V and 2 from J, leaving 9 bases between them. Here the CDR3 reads CASSLVAGAYEQYF. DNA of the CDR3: TGTGCCAGCAGCTTAGTTGCAGGGGCCTACGAGCAGTACTTC.

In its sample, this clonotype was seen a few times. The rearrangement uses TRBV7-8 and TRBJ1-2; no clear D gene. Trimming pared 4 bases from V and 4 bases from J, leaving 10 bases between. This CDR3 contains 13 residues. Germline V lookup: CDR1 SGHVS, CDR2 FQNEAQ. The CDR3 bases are TGTGCCAGCAGCTCACAGAATCTCTATGGCTACACCTTC. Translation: CASSSQNLYGYTF.